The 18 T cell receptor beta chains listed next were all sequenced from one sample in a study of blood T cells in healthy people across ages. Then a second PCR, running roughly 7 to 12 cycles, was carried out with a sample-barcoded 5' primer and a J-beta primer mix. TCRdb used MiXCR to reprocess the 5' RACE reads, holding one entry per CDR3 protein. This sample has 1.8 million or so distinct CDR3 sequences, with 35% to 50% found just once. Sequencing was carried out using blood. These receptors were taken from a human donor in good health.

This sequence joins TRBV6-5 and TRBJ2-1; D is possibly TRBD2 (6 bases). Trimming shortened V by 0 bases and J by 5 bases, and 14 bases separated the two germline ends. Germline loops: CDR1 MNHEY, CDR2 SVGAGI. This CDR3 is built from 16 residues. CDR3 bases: TGTGCCAGCAGTTACTCAGTCAGGGAGGTGGACAATGAGCAGTTCTTC. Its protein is CASSYSVREVDNEQFF.

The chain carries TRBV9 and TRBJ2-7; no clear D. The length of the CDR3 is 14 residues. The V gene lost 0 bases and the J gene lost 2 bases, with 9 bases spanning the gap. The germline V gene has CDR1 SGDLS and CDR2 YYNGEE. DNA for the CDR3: TGTGCCAGCAGCGTAGGGGCTCAAACCTACGAGCAGTACTTC. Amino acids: CASSVGAQTYEQYF.

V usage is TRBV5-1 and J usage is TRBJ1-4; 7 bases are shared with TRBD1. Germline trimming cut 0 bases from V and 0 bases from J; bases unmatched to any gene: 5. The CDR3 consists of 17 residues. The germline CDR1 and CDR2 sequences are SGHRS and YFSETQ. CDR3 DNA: TGCGCCAGCAGCTTGGCCCGGGACAGAACAACTAATGAAAAACTGTTTTTT. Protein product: CASSLARDRTTNEKLFF.

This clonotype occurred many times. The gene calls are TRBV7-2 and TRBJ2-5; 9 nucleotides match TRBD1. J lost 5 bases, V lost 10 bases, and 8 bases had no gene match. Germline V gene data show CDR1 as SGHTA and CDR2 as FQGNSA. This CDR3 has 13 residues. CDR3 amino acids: CAIKQGAQETQYF. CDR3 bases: TGTGCCATCAAACAGGGGGCGCAGGAGACCCAGTACTTC.

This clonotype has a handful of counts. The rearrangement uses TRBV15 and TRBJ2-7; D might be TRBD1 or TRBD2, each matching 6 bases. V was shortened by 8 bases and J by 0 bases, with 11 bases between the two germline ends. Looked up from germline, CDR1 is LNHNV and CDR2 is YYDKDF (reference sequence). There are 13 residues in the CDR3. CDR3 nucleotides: TGTGCCACCCAGGGGACTGACTCCTACGAGCAGTACTTC. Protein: CATQGTDSYEQYF.

CDR3 region: CASSQRLAGGSKNIQYF. CDR3 sequence (DNA): TGCGCCAGCAGCCAGAGGCTAGCGGGGGGTAGCAAAAACATTCAGTACTTC. The V and J genes are TRBV4-1 and TRBJ2-4; TRBD2 matches at 11 bases. Germline CDR1 and CDR2: MGHRA and YSYEKL. After removal of 3 bases from V and 3 bases from J, the junction contained 7 bases not matched to a gene. The CDR3 covers 17 residues.

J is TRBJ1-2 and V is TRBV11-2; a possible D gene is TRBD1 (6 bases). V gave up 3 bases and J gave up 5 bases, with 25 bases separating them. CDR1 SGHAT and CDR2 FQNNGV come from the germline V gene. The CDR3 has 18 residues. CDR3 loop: CASSLINRVRGDSYGYTF. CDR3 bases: TGTGCCAGCAGCTTGATAAACAGGGTTCGAGGGGACTCATATGGCTACACCTTC.

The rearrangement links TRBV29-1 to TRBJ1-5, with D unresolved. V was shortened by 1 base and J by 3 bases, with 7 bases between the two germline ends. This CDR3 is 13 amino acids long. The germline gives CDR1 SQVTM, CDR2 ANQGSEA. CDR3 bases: TGCAGCGTTGAAGCTGGCACCAATCAGCCCCAGCATTTT. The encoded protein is CSVEAGTNQPQHF. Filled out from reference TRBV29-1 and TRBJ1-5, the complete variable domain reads SAVISQKPSRDICQRGTSLTIQCQVDSQVTMMFWYRQQPGQSLTLIATANQGSEATYESGFVIDKFPISRPNLTFSTLTVSNMSPEDSSIYLCSVEAGTNQPQHFGDGTRLSIL.

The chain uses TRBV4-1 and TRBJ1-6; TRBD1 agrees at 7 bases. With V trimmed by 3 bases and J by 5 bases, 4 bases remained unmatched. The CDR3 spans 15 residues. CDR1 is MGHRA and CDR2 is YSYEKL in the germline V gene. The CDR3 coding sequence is TGCGCCAGCAGCCACCTACAGGGGAATAATTCACCCCTCCACTTT. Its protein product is CASSHLQGNNSPLHF.

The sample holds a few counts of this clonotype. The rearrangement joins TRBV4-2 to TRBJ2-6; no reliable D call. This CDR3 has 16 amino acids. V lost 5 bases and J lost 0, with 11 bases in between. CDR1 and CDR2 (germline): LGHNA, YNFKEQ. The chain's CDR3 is CASSDKTHSGANVLTF. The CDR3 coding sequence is TGTGCCAGCAGCGACAAGACGCACTCTGGGGCCAACGTCCTGACTTTC.

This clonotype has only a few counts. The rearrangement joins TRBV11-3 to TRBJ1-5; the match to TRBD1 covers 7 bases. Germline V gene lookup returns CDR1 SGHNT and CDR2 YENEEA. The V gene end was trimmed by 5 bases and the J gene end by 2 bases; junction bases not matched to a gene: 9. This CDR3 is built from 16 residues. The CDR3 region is CASSRQGGRGNQPQHF. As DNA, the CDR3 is TGTGCCAGCAGCCGCCAAGGGGGCCGAGGCAATCAGCCCCAGCATTTT. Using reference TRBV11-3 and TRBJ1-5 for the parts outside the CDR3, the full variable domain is EAGVVQSPRYKIIEKKQPVAFWCNPISGHNTLYWYLQNLGQGPELLIRYENEEAVDDSQLPKDRFSAERLKGVDSTLKIQPAELGDSAVYLCASSRQGGRGNQPQHFGDGTRLSIL.

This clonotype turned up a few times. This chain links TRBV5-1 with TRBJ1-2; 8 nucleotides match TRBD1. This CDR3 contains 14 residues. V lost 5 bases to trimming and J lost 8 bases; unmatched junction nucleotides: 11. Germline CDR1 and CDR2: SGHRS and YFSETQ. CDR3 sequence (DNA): TGCGCCAGCAGAAATATCGACAGGGGTCACGGCTACACCTTC. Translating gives CASRNIDRGHGYTF.

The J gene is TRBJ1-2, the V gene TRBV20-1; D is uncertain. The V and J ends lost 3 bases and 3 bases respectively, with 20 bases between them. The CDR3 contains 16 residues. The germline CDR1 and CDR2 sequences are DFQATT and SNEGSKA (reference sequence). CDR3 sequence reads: CSARTPLSLLDYGYTF. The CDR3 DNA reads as TGCAGTGCTAGGACTCCACTATCCCTTCTCGACTATGGCTACACCTTC.

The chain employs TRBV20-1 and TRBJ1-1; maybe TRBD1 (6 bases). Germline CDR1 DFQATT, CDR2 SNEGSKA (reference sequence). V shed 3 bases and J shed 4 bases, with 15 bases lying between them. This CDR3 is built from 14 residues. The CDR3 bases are TGCAGTGCTAGCCGGGGGGCATCGGGCACTGAAGCTTTCTTT. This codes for CSASRGASGTEAFF.

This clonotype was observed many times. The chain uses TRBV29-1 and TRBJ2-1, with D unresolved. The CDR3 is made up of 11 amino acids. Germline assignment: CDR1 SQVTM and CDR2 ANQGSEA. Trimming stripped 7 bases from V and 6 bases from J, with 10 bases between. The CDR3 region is CSAGVGNEQFF. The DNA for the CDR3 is TGCAGCGCTGGGGTGGGCAATGAGCAGTTCTTC.

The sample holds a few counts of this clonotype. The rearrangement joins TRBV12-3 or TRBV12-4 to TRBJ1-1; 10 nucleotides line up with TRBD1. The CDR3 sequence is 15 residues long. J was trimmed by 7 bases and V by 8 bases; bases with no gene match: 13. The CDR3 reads CASVPTSGTGVEAFF. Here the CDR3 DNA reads TGTGCCAGCGTCCCTACCTCCGGGACAGGGGTTGAAGCTTTCTTT.

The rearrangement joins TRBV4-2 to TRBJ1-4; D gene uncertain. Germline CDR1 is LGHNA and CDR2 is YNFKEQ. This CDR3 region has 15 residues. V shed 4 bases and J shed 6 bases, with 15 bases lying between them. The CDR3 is CASSPVGVKDEKLFF. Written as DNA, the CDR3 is TGTGCCAGCAGCCCGGTCGGGGTGAAAGATGAAAAACTGTTTTTT.

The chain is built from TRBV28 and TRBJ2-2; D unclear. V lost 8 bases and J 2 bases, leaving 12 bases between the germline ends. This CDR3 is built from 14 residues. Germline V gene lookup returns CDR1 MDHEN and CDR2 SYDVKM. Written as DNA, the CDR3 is TGTGCCAGCTCCTTCCAAGCCAACACCGGGGAGCTGTTTTTT. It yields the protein CASSFQANTGELFF.